This entry lists 26 T cell receptor beta chains sequenced from one sample in a study of T cell responses to AZD1222 COVID-19 vaccine. Sequencing used immunoSEQ multiplex PCR; TCRdb keeps in-frame clones, though not all of them. The repertoire includes about 180,000 clones, around 90% of them detected once, and 1.5% to 2.5% sits in the top ten. The sequencing here drew on peripheral blood, taken 28 days after the second AZD1222 dose. These TCRs come from an adult who received the AZD1222 COVID-19 vaccine.

The chain joins TRBV19 to TRBJ2-5; D may be TRBD1 (5 bases). This CDR3 is 14 amino acids long. Trimming stripped 1 base from V and 3 bases from J, with 9 bases between. Germline CDR1 LNHDA, CDR2 SQIVND (reference sequence). This CDR3 is CASSIVGREETQYF. The CDR3 coding sequence is TGTGCCAGTAGTATAGTCGGCAGGGAAGAGACCCAGTACTTC. The entire variable domain, with the rest obtained from reference TRBV19 and TRBJ2-5, is as follows: DGGITQSPKYLFRKEGQNVTLSCEQNLNHDAMYWYRQDPGQGLRLIYYSQIVNDFQKGDIAEGYSVSREKKESFPLTVTSAQKNPTAFYLCASSIVGREETQYFGPGTRLLVL.

This chain joins TRBV6-2 or TRBV6-3 and TRBJ1-1; 7 bases align to TRBD1. The germline CDR1 and CDR2 sequences are MNHEY and SVGEGT. CDR3 length equals 16 residues. The ends lost 5 bases at V and 1 base at J; junction bases unmatched: 10. CDR3 sequence (DNA): TGTGCCAGCAGTCCCGGACAGGTTCGGAGGAACACTGAAGCTTTCTTT. Translated, it gives CASSPGQVRRNTEAFF.

V and J are TRBV6-2 or TRBV6-3 and TRBJ2-1; 9 nucleotides match TRBD2. From germline, CDR1 is MNHEY and CDR2 SVGEGT. The CDR3 totals 15 residues. Trimming removed 5 bases from V and 7 bases from J; junction bases left unmatched: 9. CDR3 DNA sequence: TGTGCCAGCAGTCAGCCGGGACTAGCTCAGAATGAGCAGTTCTTC. It is translated as CASSQPGLAQNEQFF.

V and J are TRBV2 and TRBJ2-4; 7 bases map to TRBD1. CDR1 and CDR2 from the germline V gene are SNHLY and FYNNEI. Losses at the gene ends were 6 bases for V and 7 bases for J; bases not matched to a gene: 3. The CDR3 runs 12 residues. The CDR3, as DNA: TGTGCCAGCAGAGGGGGCGGGAACATTCAGTACTTC. Protein: CASRGGGNIQYF.

V gene TRBV28 combines with J gene TRBJ1-6; 9 positions match TRBD1. CDR3 length equals 15 residues. V was pared by 5 bases and J by 7 bases, with 6 bases of the junction left unmatched. Germline-derived CDR1 and CDR2 are MDHEN and SYDVKM. Here the CDR3 DNA reads TGTGCCAGCAGTCCGGGACAGGGCAACAATTCACCCCTCCACTTT. It encodes CASSPGQGNNSPLHF.

This clone was observed a handful of times. The chain has TRBV27 and TRBJ1-1, with TRBD1 matching 7 bases. After removal of 6 bases from V and 4 bases from J, the junction contained 8 bases not matched to a gene. The CDR3 runs 14 residues. The germline V gene encodes CDR1 MNHEY and CDR2 SMNVEV (reference sequence). The DNA for the CDR3 is TGTGCCAGCAGCCCAGGGGGTGCGGTCACTGAAGCTTTCTTT. Its translation is CASSPGGAVTEAFF.

The rearrangement links TRBV10-3 to TRBJ2-7, with D tentatively TRBD1 (9 bases). The V end was cut by 4 bases, the J end by 11 bases, with 33 bases between. The CDR3 consists of 18 residues. The germline gives CDR1 ENHRY, CDR2 SYGVKD. CDR3 residues: CAISAGQGSTGGHRQKYF. In nucleotides, the CDR3 is TGTGCCATCAGTGCCGGACAGGGGTCGACGGGAGGGCACCGGCAGAAGTACTTC.

The chain couples TRBV7-9 to TRBJ1-5; 8 nucleotides align to TRBD1. The CDR3 loop spans 15 amino acids. From germline, CDR1 is SEHNR and CDR2 FQNEAQ (reference sequence). Trimming removed 5 bases from V and 3 bases from J; junction bases left unmatched: 6. This CDR3 reads CASSALDRANQPQHF. The CDR3 coding sequence is TGTGCCAGCAGCGCGTTGGACAGGGCCAATCAGCCCCAGCATTTT.

The V gene is TRBV7-2, the J gene TRBJ1-5; D call uncertain. Germline V gene sequence: CDR1 SGHTA, CDR2 FQGNSA. The CDR3 has 14 residues. The V end lost 5 bases, the J end lost 8 bases, and 16 bases lay between the germline ends. The CDR3: CASSLDNGWEPQHF. In nucleotides, the CDR3 is TGTGCCAGCAGCCTAGACAACGGATGGGAGCCCCAGCATTTT.

The chain recombines TRBV11-2 with TRBJ1-3; D gene unclear. V lost 3 bases, J lost 0 bases, and 9 bases lay in between. Germline V CDR1 and CDR2: SGHAT, FQNNGV. The CDR3 has 15 residues. The CDR3 sequence: CASSFAEYSGNTIYF. The CDR3 DNA follows: TGTGCCAGCAGCTTCGCAGAATACTCTGGAAACACCATATATTTT.

The rearrangement links TRBV11-2 to TRBJ2-2; D remains unclear. V dropped 2 bases and J dropped 0 bases, with 7 bases sitting between them. CDR3 length: 15 residues. CDR1 is SGHAT, CDR2 FQNNGV, per germline. Written as DNA, the CDR3 is TGTGCCAGCAGCTTATATACCCCGAACACCGGGGAGCTGTTTTTT. Translated: CASSLYTPNTGELFF.

The V gene is TRBV19, the J gene TRBJ1-2; D may be TRBD1 (5 bases). The germline V gene has CDR1 LNHDA and CDR2 SQIVND (reference sequence). Trimming left V 4 bases short and J 0 bases short, with 21 bases between. The CDR3 covers 18 residues. The chain's CDR3 is CASSTIRQSQTSNYGYTF. The CDR3 DNA sequence: TGTGCCAGTAGTACGATAAGACAGTCCCAAACCTCTAACTATGGCTACACCTTC. The full variable domain, in which reference TRBV19 and TRBJ1-2 provide the parts outside the CDR3, is DGGITQSPKYLFRKEGQNVTLSCEQNLNHDAMYWYRQDPGQGLRLIYYSQIVNDFQKGDIAEGYSVSREKKESFPLTVTSAQKNPTAFYLCASSTIRQSQTSNYGYTFGSGTRLTVV.

The chain is built from TRBV5-4 and TRBJ2-1, with D possibly being TRBD2 (6 bases). V lost 0 bases, J lost 7 bases, and 14 bases lay in between. Germline lookup yields CDR1 SGHNT and CDR2 YYREEE (reference sequence). There are 15 residues in the CDR3. The CDR3, as DNA: TGTGCCAGCAGCTTGGGGGCACGAAGCGGGAATGAGCAGTTCTTC. Its translation is CASSLGARSGNEQFF.

This CDR3 is CSSEQRAGGQFF. The CDR3 DNA sequence: TGCAGCTCTGAACAGCGCGCCGGGGGGCAGTTCTTC. The chain uses TRBV29-1 and TRBJ2-1; TRBD2 is a possible D gene (6 bases). In germline, CDR1 is SQVTM, CDR2 ANQGSEA. Trimming shortened V by 8 bases and J by 12 bases, and 20 bases separated the two germline ends. The CDR3 length is 12 residues.

This clone was counted a few times. The chain recombines TRBV7-3 with TRBJ2-1, with 11 bases aligning to TRBD1. Per germline, CDR1 SGHTA and CDR2 FQGTGA. Trimming cost V 5 bases and J 5 bases; bases outside gene matches: 5. The length of the CDR3 is 15 residues. CDR3 protein: CASSPDRGRHNEQFF. For the CDR3, the DNA is TGTGCCAGCAGCCCGGACAGGGGGCGTCACAATGAGCAGTTCTTC.

This chain connects TRBV30 to TRBJ2-7, with D unresolved. The V and J ends lost 2 bases and 4 bases respectively, with 9 bases between them. Germline values: CDR1 GTSNPN, CDR2 SVGIG (reference sequence). The CDR3 length is 12 residues. The CDR3 sequence is CAWSRQTYEQYF. CDR3 DNA sequence: TGTGCCTGGAGTAGACAAACTTACGAGCAGTACTTC.

The gene calls are TRBV18 and TRBJ2-3, with D perhaps TRBD2 (6 bases). Trimming removed 3 bases at V and 2 bases at J, with 12 bases between. The CDR3 extends over 15 amino acids. The V gene's germline CDR1 is KGHSH and CDR2 LQKENI. CDR3 sequence: CASSPTGGLTDTQYF. CDR3 nucleotide sequence: TGTGCCAGCTCACCCACAGGAGGGCTCACAGATACGCAGTATTTT.

V gene TRBV25-1 combines with J gene TRBJ1-4, with D tentatively TRBD1 (6 bases). This CDR3 spans 17 amino acids. Germline CDR1 MGHDK, CDR2 SYGVNS. With 2 bases removed from V and 2 bases from J, the gap between germline ends came to 15 bases. DNA for the CDR3: TGTGCCAGCAGTGAAGGGCAGGGGCCGGGGACTAATGAAAAACTGTTTTTT. Protein sequence: CASSEGQGPGTNEKLFF.

The chain has TRBV6-5 and TRBJ1-6; D ambiguous. CDR1 is MNHEY and CDR2 is SVGAGI in the germline V gene. CDR3 length: 13 residues. Trimming cost V 7 bases and J 6 bases, with 10 bases left between them. For the CDR3, the DNA is TGTGCCAGCACCCCCCGGGCTAATTCACCCCTCCACTTT. Its protein is CASTPRANSPLHF.

This chain uses TRBV18 with TRBJ1-2; 8 positions agree with TRBD1. Germline V gene sequence: CDR1 KGHSH, CDR2 LQKENI. The CDR3 spans 14 residues. V lost 3 bases to trimming and J lost 7 bases; unmatched junction nucleotides: 7. The CDR3 DNA reads TGTGCCAGCTCACCCGGGACAGGAGAGGGTGGCTACACCTTC. The encoded protein is CASSPGTGEGGYTF.

CDR3 protein: CAWTRGNMYEQYF. CDR3 bases: TGTGCCTGGACAAGAGGGAACATGTACGAGCAGTACTTC. V is TRBV30 and J is TRBJ2-7; maybe TRBD2 (5 bases). The CDR3 is made up of 13 amino acids. Trimming removed 4 bases from V and 4 bases from J, with 14 bases in between. Germline CDR1 is GTSNPN and CDR2 is SVGIG (reference sequence).

The chain employs TRBV5-5 and TRBJ1-5; TRBD1 matches 7 bases. Germline V lookup: CDR1 SGHKS, CDR2 YYEKEE (reference sequence). V lost 5 bases and J lost 1; bases outside the gene matches: 6. The CDR3 spans 15 residues. DNA for the CDR3: TGTGCCAGCAGAGTAGGGGGCCTAAGCAATCAGCCCCAGCATTTT. The encoded protein is CASRVGGLSNQPQHF.

This rearrangement joins TRBV3-1 (or the pseudogene TRBV3-2) to TRBJ2-2; 7 bases align to TRBD2. CDR3 size: 16 residues. V shed 0 bases, J shed 6 bases, and the junction held 7 bases outside the gene matches. CDR1 and CDR2 (germline): LGHDT, YNNKEL (reference sequence). Here the CDR3 DNA reads TGTGCCAGCAGCCAAGATGTCGGGGGGATGGCCGGGGAGCTGTTTTTT. Its protein is CASSQDVGGMAGELFF.

V usage is TRBV4-3 and J usage is TRBJ1-6; D gene unclear. The CDR3 sequence is 14 residues long. Germline values: CDR1 LGHNA, CDR2 YSLEER. V was clipped by 0 bases and J by 8 bases, with 8 bases between them. The CDR3 loop is CASSQDPKDSPLHF. The CDR3 coding sequence is TGCGCCAGCAGCCAAGATCCAAAGGATTCACCCCTCCACTTT.

The chain combines TRBV6-5 with TRBJ2-4, with TRBD1 matching over 8 bases. Germline-derived CDR1 and CDR2 are MNHEY and SVGAGI. The CDR3 is 13 residues long. V lost 6 bases, J lost 8 bases, and 6 bases stayed unmatched. CDR3 coding DNA: TGTGCCAGCAGCAGACAGGGGATTGACATTCAGTACTTC. Its translation: CASSRQGIDIQYF.

The rearrangement uses TRBV18 and TRBJ2-6, with no clear D. The CDR3 runs to 14 residues. The germline V and J ends were trimmed by 5 bases and 0 bases, with 5 bases remaining between them. The germline gives CDR1 KGHSH, CDR2 LQKENI. The CDR3 DNA reads as TGTGCCAGCTCAATAGACTCTGGGGCCAACGTCCTGACTTTC. Translated, it gives CASSIDSGANVLTF.